This T cell receptor beta chain was identified during a study of cytomegalovirus exposure and HLA in healthy donors (dated by TCRdb to 2016 to 2017). With regard to the full study: According to an earlier analysis of around 600 of the donors, some 170 million T cells yielded 117 million unique TCR beta sequences and 276 Gb of sequence data. An early release that covered approximately 600 HLA-typed donors contained approximately 300 gigabases of sequencing data and roughly 84 million unique TCR sequences. Every discovery cohort repertoire had been produced on one sequencing platform. Along with the roughly 670-subject first cohort, a separate validation cohort of around 110 different subjects was used. To predict cytomegalovirus infection status, the study combined high-throughput TCR immunosequencing, statistical association of individual TCRs with disease status, and machine learning. Class I and class II HLA loci were covered by the typing at four-digit resolution. Donor age, sex, ethnicity and CMV serostatus were compiled alongside the repertoire data. Among some 400 genotyped donors of the cohort, an average of approximately 200,000 unique TCR beta nucleotide sequences was sequenced per donor, of which approximately 18% were non-productive. The number of typed donors differed by locus: 629-630 for A, B, C, DRB1 and DQB1; 522 for DQA1; around 610 for DPA1; and some 450 for DPB1. The study was designed to test whether signatures of past pathogen exposure could be identified by cataloging public T cell receptors. Several DR-DQ haplotypes were treated as single units for association and clustering because of strong linkage in the cohort. The genetic ancestry cluster associated with self-reported Caucasian donors included around four fifths of the roughly 400 genotyped donors. Using immunosequencing, the study profiled T cell repertoires from around 670 subjects and related those repertoires to cytomegalovirus serostatus. To decide whether each TCR beta V gene segment behaved as functional or pseudogenic, an earlier analysis of some 600 of the donors relied on high-throughput TCR beta sequencing. To study patterns of TCR occurrence, a later analysis re-analyzed previously published TCR beta repertoires from around 660 donors and added high-resolution HLA genotyping. In a later genetic analysis, genome-wide SNP genotypes for about 55% of the roughly 670 donors were used, and that subset was treated as a discovery cohort. In the later analysis, no new phenotypic data were used to find candidate immune exposures; instead, reliance was placed on TCR beta sequences and their occurrence across donors.

Comment on this clone: Its specific antigen is unknown. No base-level quality is on record; no much larger clone is a single base apart.

The cohort consisted of 600 to 750 healthy bone marrow donors. At the time of sampling, all cohort members were nominally healthy, though unrecorded immune exposures were likely present. The donor was CMV seronegative and belonged to the group of 352 seronegative cohort members. A peripheral blood sample was provided by each donor, and peripheral blood mononuclear cells were used for TCR beta sequencing. Genomic DNA was extracted from the blood cell samples with the Qiagen DNeasy Blood Extraction Kit. What the study reported, not specific to this receptor: The earlier analysis of around 600 of the donors excluded some 16 rarely observed V segments, including chromosome 9 orphons, because counts were too low. A later analysis found that TCR association rates varied across HLA loci, with DRB1 alleles showing the most associated TCRs and HLA-C alleles the fewest. Compared with the roughly 700-donor mean, donors in an Asian-associated ancestry cluster had fewer N-insertions in productive TCRs, according to a later genetic analysis. The study gave a list of 150 to 200 TCR beta chains associated with cytomegalovirus. The classifier was reported to diagnose cytomegalovirus status with high specificity and sensitivity in both the original cohort and the validation cohort. It was suggested by the authors that the approach could potentially be generalized to other disease states and immunological phenotypes. Specific HLA alleles were associated with more than 15,000 TCR beta sequences at a false discovery rate of 0.05 in a later analysis. In a later analysis, most CMV-associated TCR beta chains were found to appear HLA-restricted, with HLA associations seemingly driven largely by CMV exposure. Sequencing depth was assumed to be roughly uniform across donors in the presence/absence analyses, though that assumption may not hold. A further reported finding was that TCR beta sequences accurately predicted the HLA-A and HLA-B alleles for most subjects in the first cohort. In a later analysis, several top co-occurrence clusters were reported to appear linked to parvovirus B19, influenza, CMV and Epstein-Barr virus. Strong co-occurrence of HLA alleles, especially DR and DQ, made assigning TCR associations to individual alleles difficult. Most TCR sequences were seen in very few donors, while some public TCRs were found in many individuals. Correlated functional status among segregating V segments might reflect linkage disequilibrium, but an unknown experimental factor could not be ruled out. The only immune exposure information available for the cohort was CMV serostatus. In a later genetic analysis, a missense DCLRE1C variant was associated with V-gene and J-gene trimming of TCR beta chains, and the association was replicated in an independent cohort. Because HLA typing was unavailable for some donors at each locus, only the typed subset was used in association tests. A cluster of highly shared sequence variants was judged likely to represent a technical artifact of the sequencing pipeline. Only TCR beta chains were sequenced in this cohort, and the absence of alpha or paired-chain data limited detectable features. A few of the identified cytomegalovirus-associated TCR beta chains were confirmed in vitro to be specific for cytomegalovirus antigens. A later analysis found that HLA-associated TCR beta chains were more clonally expanded and had lower generation probabilities than equally common non-associated chains. In an earlier analysis of about 540 of the donors, most TCR beta V segments were observed in productive rearrangements about 90% or about 30% of the time, broadly matching IMGT annotations.

Library preparation was by the immunoSEQ multiplex PCR assay. The multiplex PCR relied on a mix of 60 forward primers for TCR Vbeta segments and 13 reverse primers for TCR Jbeta segments. Amplification of the CDR3 region of rearranged TCR beta genes was performed with a multiplex PCR assay on genomic DNA. The amplified TCR beta libraries were sequenced on the Illumina HiSeq System as 87-base-pair reads. The authors' analysis ran thus. Across the 700 or so repertoires, a later analysis counted about 81 million unique TCR beta chains, roughly 11 million of which were shared by at least two donors. To remove PCR and sequencing errors, raw reads were error-corrected and collapsed into unique sequences using a nearest-neighbor algorithm that merged closely related sequences. Alignment of CDR3 sequences to IMGT reference sequences was used to assign V, D and J gene segments. Each retained sequence needed at least a six-nucleotide match to both a V gene segment and a J gene segment. A rearrangement was called productive if the CDR3 had no stop codons and remained in frame with V and J, and every other rearrangement was called non-productive. Following IMGT convention, CDR3 was defined as the stretch from the second conserved V-encoded cysteine to the conserved J-encoded phenylalanine. The earlier analysis of some 540 of the donors excluded any sequence lacking an unambiguous match to a single V gene segment. In an earlier analysis of 500 to 750 of the donors, V segments were called functional above 56.7% productive rearrangements and were called segregating when the between-donor standard deviation exceeded 5%. To diagnose cytomegalovirus status from the catalog of TCR beta chain sequences, a statistical classification framework was built. In a later analysis, TCR nucleotide sequences were compared against IMGT/GENE-DB human TR gene sequences so that V and J genes could be assigned. A later analysis assigned CDR3 sequences and most-parsimonious VDJ recombination scenarios with the TCRdist pipeline. In a later analysis, each TCR beta chain was defined by its CDR3 amino acid sequence together with its V-gene family, and reads lacking a unique V-gene family were excluded. To address suspected cross-contamination and a sequencing artifact, a later analysis removed under 600 highly shared, low-generation-probability nucleotide sequences. For each public chain, a later analysis derived a clonal expansion index from normalized ranks of inferred template counts within each repertoire. In a later analysis, generation probabilities were computed with a VDJ recombination model fitted to out-of-frame rearrangements, and the resulting probabilities were checked against IGoR. A later analysis scored TCR-TCR, TCR-HLA and TCR-CMV co-occurrence with hypergeometric tests, applying a repertoire-size bias correction to TCR pairs. False discovery rates were estimated in a later analysis by permuting HLA or CMV assignments 20 times. A later analysis grouped co-occurring TCRs with DBSCAN, adding TCRdist sequence similarity when clustering within HLA-allele-positive subsets. Repertoires with fewer than 30,000 or more than 120,000 public chains, plus five repertoires with anomalous nucleotide sharing, were excluded from co-occurrence clustering. TCRdb limited this immuneACCESS table to in-frame rearrangements with V and J called. A share of clones is missing; checked studies link under half to unresolved V genes, and the rest is unexplained. That table is the source of V, J and clone size, and D and trimming were worked out from the DNA. Counted in this sample were approximately 240,000 clones; around 80% of them appeared once. In total, the top ten clones hold 0.55% to 0.7% of the sample.

Sequences were obtained from PBMCs. The clonotype originates from a woman between 35 and 50 years old in good health and CMV-seronegative.

The CDR3 corresponds to CASSWQGGTEAFF. The nucleotides read TGTGCCAGCAGCTGGCAGGGTGGCACTGAAGCTTTCTTT. The chain joins TRBV7-3 to TRBJ1-1; the D gene is possibly TRBD1, with 5 bases matching. As encoded in the germline V gene, CDR1 is SGHTA while CDR2 is FQGTGA. Measured from the cysteine to the phenylalanine, the CDR3 is 13 residues long. CDR3 DNA only is kept here, 39 bases in frame from base 1. V is pared back by 4 bases and J by 4 bases, with 10 bases lying between the germline termini.